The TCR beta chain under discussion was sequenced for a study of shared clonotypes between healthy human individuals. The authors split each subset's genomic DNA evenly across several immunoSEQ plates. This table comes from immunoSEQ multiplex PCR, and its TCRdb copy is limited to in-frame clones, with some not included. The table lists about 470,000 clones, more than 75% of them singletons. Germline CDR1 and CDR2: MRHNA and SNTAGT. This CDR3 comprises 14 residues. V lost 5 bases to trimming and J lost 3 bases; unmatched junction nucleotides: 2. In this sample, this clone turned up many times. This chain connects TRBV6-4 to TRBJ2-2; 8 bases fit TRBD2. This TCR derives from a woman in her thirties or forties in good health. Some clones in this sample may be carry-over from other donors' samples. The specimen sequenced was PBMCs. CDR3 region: CASSPAGDTGELFF. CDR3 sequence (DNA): TGTGCCAGCAGTCCAGCGGGAGACACCGGGGAGCTGTTTTTT.